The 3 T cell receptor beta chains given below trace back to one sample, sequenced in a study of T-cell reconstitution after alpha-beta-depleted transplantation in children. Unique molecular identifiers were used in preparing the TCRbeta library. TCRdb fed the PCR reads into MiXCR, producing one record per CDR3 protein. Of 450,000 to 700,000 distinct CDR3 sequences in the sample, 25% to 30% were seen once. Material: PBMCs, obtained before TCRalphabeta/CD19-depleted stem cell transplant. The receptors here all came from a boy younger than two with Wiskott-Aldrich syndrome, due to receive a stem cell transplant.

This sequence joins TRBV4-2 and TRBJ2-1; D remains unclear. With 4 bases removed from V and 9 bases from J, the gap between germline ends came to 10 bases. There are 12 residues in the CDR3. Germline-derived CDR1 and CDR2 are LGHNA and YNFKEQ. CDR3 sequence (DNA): TGTGCCAGCAGCCCTCACTTGGGTGAGCAGTTCTTC. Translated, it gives CASSPHLGEQFF.

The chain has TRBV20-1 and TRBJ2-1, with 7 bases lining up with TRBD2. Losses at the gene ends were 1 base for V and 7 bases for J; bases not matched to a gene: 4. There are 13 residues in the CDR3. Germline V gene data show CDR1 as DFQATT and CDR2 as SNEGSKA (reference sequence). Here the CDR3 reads CSARGGSLNEQFF. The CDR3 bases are TGCAGTGCTAGAGGCGGGAGTTTGAATGAGCAGTTCTTC.

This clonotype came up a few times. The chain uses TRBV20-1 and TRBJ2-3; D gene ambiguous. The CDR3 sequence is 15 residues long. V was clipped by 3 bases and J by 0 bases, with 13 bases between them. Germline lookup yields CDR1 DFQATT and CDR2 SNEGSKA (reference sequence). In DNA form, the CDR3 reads TGCAGTGCTAGTCCCCCAGGATTTAGCACAGATACGCAGTATTTT. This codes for CSASPPGFSTDTQYF.